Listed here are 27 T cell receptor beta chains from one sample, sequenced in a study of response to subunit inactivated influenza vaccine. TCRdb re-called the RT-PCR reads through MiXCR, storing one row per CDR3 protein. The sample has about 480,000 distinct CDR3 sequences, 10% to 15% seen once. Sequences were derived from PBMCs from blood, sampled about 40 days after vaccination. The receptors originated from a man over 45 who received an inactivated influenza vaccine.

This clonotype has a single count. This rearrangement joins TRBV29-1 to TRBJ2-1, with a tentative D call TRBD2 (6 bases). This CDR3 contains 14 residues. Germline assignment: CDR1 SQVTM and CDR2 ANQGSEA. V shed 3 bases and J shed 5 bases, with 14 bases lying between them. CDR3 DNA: TGCAGCGTTGACCGGGGGAGAACCCACAATGAGCAGTTCTTC. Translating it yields CSVDRGRTHNEQFF.

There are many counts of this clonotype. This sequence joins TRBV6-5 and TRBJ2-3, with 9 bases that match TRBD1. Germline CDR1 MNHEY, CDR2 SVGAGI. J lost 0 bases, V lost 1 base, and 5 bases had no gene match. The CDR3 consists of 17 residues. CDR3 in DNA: TGTGCCAGCAGTTACTTGTTAGGGACAGGGAGCACAGATACGCAGTATTTT. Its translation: CASSYLLGTGSTDTQYF.

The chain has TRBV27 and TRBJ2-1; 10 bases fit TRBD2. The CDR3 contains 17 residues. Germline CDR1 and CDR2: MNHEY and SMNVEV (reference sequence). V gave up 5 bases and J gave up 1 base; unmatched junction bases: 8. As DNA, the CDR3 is TGTGCCAGCAGTATGGGGCTAGCGGGAGTATCCTACAATGAGCAGTTCTTC. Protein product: CASSMGLAGVSYNEQFF.

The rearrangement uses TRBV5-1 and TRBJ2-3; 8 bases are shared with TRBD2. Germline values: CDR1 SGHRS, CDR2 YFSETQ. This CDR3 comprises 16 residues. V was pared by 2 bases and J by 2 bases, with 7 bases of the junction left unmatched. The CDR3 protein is CASSFGGAGVTDTQYF. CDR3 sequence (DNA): TGCGCCAGCAGCTTCGGGGGGGCTGGTGTCACAGATACGCAGTATTTT.

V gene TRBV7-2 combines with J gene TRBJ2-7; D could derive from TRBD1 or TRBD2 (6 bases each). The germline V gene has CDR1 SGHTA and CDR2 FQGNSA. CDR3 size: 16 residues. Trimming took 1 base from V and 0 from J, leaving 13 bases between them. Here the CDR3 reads CASSLVWGASSYEQYF. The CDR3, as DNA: TGTGCCAGCAGCTTAGTCTGGGGGGCCAGCTCCTACGAGCAGTACTTC.

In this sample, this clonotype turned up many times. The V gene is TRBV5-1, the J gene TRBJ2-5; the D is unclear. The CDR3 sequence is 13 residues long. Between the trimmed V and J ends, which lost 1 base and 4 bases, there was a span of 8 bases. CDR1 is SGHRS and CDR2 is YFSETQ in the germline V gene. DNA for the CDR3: TGCGCCAGCAGCTTGTCAGGTTTAGAGACCCAGTACTTC. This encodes CASSLSGLETQYF.

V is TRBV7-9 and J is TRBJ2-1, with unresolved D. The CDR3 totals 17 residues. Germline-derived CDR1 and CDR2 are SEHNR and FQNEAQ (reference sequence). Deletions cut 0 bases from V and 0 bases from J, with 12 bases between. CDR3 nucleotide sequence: TGTGCCAGCAGCTTAGCCCCGCAGAGGACCTCCTACAATGAGCAGTTCTTC. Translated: CASSLAPQRTSYNEQFF.

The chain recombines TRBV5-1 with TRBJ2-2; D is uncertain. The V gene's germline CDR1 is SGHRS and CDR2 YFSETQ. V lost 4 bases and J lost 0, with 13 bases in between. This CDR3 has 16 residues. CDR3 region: CASSRSGTTNTGELFF. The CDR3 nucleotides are TGCGCCAGCAGCCGCTCCGGCACTACGAACACCGGGGAGCTGTTTTTT.

The DNA for the CDR3 is TGTGCCAGCTCACCAACGGGACATTCTTTAAACGTCCTGACTTTC. This gives the protein CASSPTGHSLNVLTF. The chain carries TRBV18 and TRBJ2-6, with D possibly TRBD1 on 6 matching bases. The germline V gene encodes CDR1 KGHSH and CDR2 LQKENI. The CDR3 consists of 15 residues. V gave up 2 bases and J gave up 10 bases, with 15 bases separating them.

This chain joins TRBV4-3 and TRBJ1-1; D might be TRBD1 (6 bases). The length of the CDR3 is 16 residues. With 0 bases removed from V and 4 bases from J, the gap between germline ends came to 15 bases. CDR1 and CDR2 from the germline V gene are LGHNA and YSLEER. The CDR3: CASSQETGGGSTEAFF. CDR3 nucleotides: TGCGCCAGCAGCCAAGAGACTGGAGGGGGTAGCACTGAAGCTTTCTTT.

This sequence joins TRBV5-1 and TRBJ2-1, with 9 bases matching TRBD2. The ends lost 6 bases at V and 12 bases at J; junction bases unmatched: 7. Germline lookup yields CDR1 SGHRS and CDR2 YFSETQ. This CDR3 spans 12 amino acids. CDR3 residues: CASTSREGGQFF. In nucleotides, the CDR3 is TGCGCCAGCACGTCGCGGGAGGGAGGGCAGTTCTTC.

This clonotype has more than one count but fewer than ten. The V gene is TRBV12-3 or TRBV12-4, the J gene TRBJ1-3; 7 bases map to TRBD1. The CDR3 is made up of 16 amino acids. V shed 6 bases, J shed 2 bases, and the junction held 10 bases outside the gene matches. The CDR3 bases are TGTGCCAGCAGAAACGAGAGACAGGGCCCTGGAAACACCATATATTTT. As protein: CASRNERQGPGNTIYF.

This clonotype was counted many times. The chain's CDR3 is CAWSVPSRVYGYTF. CDR3 nucleotides: TGTGCCTGGAGCGTTCCCAGCCGGGTCTATGGCTACACCTTC. The V call is TRBV30, the J call TRBJ1-2; no clear D gene. Germline loops: CDR1 GTSNPN, CDR2 SVGIG (reference sequence). Trimming removed 3 bases at V and 4 bases at J, with 15 bases between. The CDR3 spans 14 residues.

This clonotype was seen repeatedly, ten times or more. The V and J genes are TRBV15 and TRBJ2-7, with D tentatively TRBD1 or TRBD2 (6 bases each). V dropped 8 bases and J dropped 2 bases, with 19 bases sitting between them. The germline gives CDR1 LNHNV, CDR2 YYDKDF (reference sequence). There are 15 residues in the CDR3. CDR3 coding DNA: TGTGCCACCTCAAAAGGGGGGAATAATCCCTACGAGCAGTACTTC. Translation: CATSKGGNNPYEQYF.

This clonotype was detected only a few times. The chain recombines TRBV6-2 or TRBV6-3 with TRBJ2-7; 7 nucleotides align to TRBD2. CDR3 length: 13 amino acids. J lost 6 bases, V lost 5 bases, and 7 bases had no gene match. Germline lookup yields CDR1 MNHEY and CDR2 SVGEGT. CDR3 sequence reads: CASSPPGGSEQYF. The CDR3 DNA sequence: TGTGCCAGCAGTCCGCCCGGGGGGAGCGAGCAGTACTTC.

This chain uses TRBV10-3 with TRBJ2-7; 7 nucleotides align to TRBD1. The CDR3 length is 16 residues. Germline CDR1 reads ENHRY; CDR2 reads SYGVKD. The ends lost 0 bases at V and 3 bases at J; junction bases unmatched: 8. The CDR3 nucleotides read TGTGCCATCAGTGAGTCAAGGGGCAGGGGGTTCTACGAGCAGTACTTC. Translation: CAISESRGRGFYEQYF.

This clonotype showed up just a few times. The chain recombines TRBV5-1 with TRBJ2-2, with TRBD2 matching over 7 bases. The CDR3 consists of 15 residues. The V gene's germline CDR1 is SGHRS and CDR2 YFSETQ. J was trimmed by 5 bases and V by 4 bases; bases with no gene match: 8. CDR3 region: CASSPWEGQTGELFF. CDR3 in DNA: TGCGCCAGCAGCCCGTGGGAGGGCCAAACCGGGGAGCTGTTTTTT.

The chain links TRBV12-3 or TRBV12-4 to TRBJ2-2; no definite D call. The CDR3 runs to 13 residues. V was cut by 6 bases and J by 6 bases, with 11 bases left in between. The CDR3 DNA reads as TGTGCCAGCAGAACGAGACTGCCCGGGGAGCTGTTTTTT. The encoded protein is CASRTRLPGELFF.

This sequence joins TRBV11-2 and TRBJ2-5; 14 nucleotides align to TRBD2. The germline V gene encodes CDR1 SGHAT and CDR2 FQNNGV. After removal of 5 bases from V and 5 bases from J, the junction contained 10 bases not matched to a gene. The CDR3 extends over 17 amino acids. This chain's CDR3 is CASSLSRLAGGPETQYF. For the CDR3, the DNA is TGTGCCAGCAGCCTTAGCCGACTAGCGGGGGGGCCTGAGACCCAGTACTTC.

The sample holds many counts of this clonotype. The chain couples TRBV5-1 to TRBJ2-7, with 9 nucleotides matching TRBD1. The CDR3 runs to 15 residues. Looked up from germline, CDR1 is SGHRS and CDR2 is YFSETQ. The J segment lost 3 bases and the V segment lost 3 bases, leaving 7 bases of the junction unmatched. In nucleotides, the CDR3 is TGCGCCAGCAGCTCTACGGGACAGGGTGGCTACGAGCAGTACTTC. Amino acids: CASSSTGQGGYEQYF.

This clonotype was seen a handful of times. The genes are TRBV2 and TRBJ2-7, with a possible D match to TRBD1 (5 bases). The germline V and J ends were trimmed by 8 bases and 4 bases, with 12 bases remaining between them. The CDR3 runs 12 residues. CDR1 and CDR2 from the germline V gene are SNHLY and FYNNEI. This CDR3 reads CASAGPRYEQYF. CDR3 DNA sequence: TGTGCCAGCGCAGGGCCACGGTACGAGCAGTACTTC.

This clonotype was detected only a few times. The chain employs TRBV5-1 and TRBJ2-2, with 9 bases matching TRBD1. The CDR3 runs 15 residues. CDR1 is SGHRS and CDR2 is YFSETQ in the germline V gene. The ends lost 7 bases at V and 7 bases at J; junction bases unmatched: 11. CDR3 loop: CASARGQGQVGELFF. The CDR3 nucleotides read TGCGCCAGCGCCCGTGGACAGGGGCAAGTCGGGGAGCTGTTTTTT.

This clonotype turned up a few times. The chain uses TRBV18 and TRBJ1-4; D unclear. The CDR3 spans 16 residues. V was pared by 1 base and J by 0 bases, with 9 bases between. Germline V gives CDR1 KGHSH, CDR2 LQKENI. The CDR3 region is CASSPLGGTTNEKLFF. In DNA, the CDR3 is TGTGCCAGCTCACCACTCGGTGGGACAACTAATGAAAAACTGTTTTTT.

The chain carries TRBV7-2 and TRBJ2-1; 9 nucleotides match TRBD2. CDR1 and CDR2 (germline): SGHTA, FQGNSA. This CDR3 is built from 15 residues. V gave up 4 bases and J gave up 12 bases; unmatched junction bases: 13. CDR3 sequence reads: CASSSVKAGGLWQFF. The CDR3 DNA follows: TGTGCCAGCAGCTCGGTAAAGGCGGGGGGGTTGTGGCAGTTCTTC.

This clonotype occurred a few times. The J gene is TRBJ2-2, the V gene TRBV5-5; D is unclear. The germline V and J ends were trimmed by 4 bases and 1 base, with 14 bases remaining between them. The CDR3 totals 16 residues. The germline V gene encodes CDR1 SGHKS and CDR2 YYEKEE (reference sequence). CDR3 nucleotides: TGTGCCAGCAGCATACGCTTGACGGGGAACACCGGGGAGCTGTTTTTT. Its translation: CASSIRLTGNTGELFF.

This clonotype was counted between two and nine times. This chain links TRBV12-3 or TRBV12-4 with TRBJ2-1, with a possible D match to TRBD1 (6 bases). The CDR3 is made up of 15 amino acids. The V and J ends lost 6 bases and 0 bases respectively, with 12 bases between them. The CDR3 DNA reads TGTGCCAGCAGGAGGGACATCGGCTCCTACAATGAGCAGTTCTTC. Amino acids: CASRRDIGSYNEQFF.

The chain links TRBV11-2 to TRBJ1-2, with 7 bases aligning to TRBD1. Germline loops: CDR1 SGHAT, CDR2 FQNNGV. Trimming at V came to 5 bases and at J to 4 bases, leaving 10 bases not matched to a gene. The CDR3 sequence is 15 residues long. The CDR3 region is CASSIRQGIFYGYTF. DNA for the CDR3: TGTGCCAGCAGCATTCGACAGGGAATCTTCTATGGCTACACCTTC.